Here is one TCR beta chain with its context. Its specificity is not known. This CDR3 has 14 amino acids. Germline V gene sequence: CDR1 SQVTM, CDR2 ANQGSEA. As the method of synthesis, 5'RACE template switching with UMIs yielded TCR beta cDNA. After re-calling the 5' RACE reads, TCRdb lists one entry per CDR3 protein, DNA absent. The sample yields some 390,000 distinct CDR3 sequences, of which the top ten take up approximately 11%. The record originates from a study of T cells expressing NK-cell markers. Study in general: Source material for TCR beta repertoires consisted of sorted CD3+CD56+NKG2C+, CD3+CD56+NKG2C- and CD3+CD56-NKG2C+ T cells.

The study's findings and limits: The CD3+CD56-NKG2C+ fraction of several donors was also led by these clonotypes.

The chain couples TRBV29-1 to TRBJ2-7; TCRdb returns TRBD2, unconfirmable since there is no DNA. The sample comprised blood T cells: a sorted CD56 or NKG2C T cell subset, CD4+ or CD8+ T cells, or bulk PBMC T cells (not recorded which). The source is a woman aged 45-60 years in good health. CDR3: CSVAVGTSSYEQYF.